This T cell receptor beta chain was identified during a study of blood T cell repertoires in COVID-19. Researchers sorted participants into cohorts using their self-reported clinical history. Generated by immunoSEQ multiplex PCR, the TCRdb table keeps only in-frame clones and is missing some. Seen here are some 250,000 clones, roughly nine tenths observed once, and the top ten hold 1.2%. This CDR3 is 15 amino acids long. The germline CDR1 and CDR2 sequences are LGHDT and YNNKEL (reference sequence). The V end lost 0 bases, the J end lost 4 bases, and 10 bases lay between the germline ends. The rearrangement links TRBV3-1 (or the pseudogene TRBV3-2) to TRBJ2-1, with unresolved D. The clonotype comes from a human donor in a cohort exposed to, infected with or recovered from COVID-19 (not recorded which). The donor label of this sample is uncertain. The sequenced sample consisted of PBMCs or T cells enriched from blood (not recorded which). DNA of the CDR3: TGTGCCAGCAGCCAAGAGTCAGGCCTTTACAATGAGCAGTTCTTC. Residues: CASSQESGLYNEQFF.